The 10 T cell receptor beta chains in this list originate from one sample, sequenced in a study of blood T cell repertoires in COVID-19. Some clones are missing from TCRdb's copy, which holds only in-frame ones; the method was immunoSEQ multiplex PCR. The sample shows about 170,000 clones, roughly 84% of them seen only once. Sequenced material: PBMCs or T cells enriched from blood (not recorded which). The receptors were sampled from a human donor with acute COVID-19. The donor label of this sample is uncertain.

This clone has only one observation. V is TRBV4-2 and J is TRBJ1-4; unclear D gene. The germline V and J ends were trimmed by 1 base and 5 bases, with 11 bases remaining between them. CDR3 length: 15 residues. The germline V gene encodes CDR1 LGHNA and CDR2 YNFKEQ. CDR3 nucleotide sequence: TGTGCCAGCAGCCAAGTAGGAGGCGAGAATGAAAAACTGTTTTTT. Amino acids: CASSQVGGENEKLFF.

The chain couples TRBV19 to TRBJ1-5; D not certain. CDR1 is LNHDA, CDR2 SQIVND, per germline (reference sequence). V dropped 7 bases and J dropped 6 bases, with 19 bases sitting between them. CDR3 length equals 15 residues. Written as DNA, the CDR3 is TGTGCCAGTACCCCGGGAGGCCCTACGGGTCAGCCCCAGCATTTT. It specifies CASTPGGPTGQPQHF.

This chain uses TRBV4-1 with TRBJ2-7; a possible D gene is TRBD2 (6 bases). This CDR3 contains 16 residues. V lost 4 bases and J 0 bases, leaving 16 bases between the germline ends. Germline assignment: CDR1 MGHRA and CDR2 YSYEKL. CDR3: CASSPLGRSSSYEQYF. The CDR3 DNA reads TGCGCCAGCAGCCCTTTGGGGAGGTCGAGCTCCTACGAGCAGTACTTC.

This sequence joins TRBV29-1 and TRBJ2-1; 10 nucleotides line up with TRBD2. This CDR3 is built from 14 residues. Trimming cost V 7 bases and J 4 bases; bases outside gene matches: 7. CDR1 and CDR2 from the germline V gene are SQVTM and ANQGSEA. CDR3 amino acids: CSAALAGAYNEQFF. The CDR3 nucleotides read TGCAGCGCCGCCCTAGCGGGGGCGTACAATGAGCAGTTCTTC.

This chain links TRBV24-1 with TRBJ2-3; D might be TRBD2 (6 bases). V lost 3 bases to trimming and J lost 0 bases, with 12 bases between them. CDR3 length: 16 residues. The germline gives CDR1 KGHDR, CDR2 SFDVKD. This CDR3 reads CATSDAGRISTDTQYF. The DNA of the CDR3 is TGTGCCACCAGTGATGCGGGACGGATTAGCACAGATACGCAGTATTTT.

Here the CDR3 reads CASSLGSGEGSYEQYF. The CDR3 DNA reads TGTGCCAGCAGCTTGGGAAGCGGGGAGGGAAGCTACGAGCAGTACTTC. The V and J genes are TRBV21-1 and TRBJ2-7; TRBD2 was called by the table and not checked on the DNA. TRBV21-1 is recorded as a pseudogene. This CDR3 has 16 residues.

V gene TRBV5-5 combines with J gene TRBJ2-7, with a tentative D call TRBD1 (6 bases). Between the trimmed V and J ends, which lost 4 bases and 4 bases, there was a span of 15 bases. Germline values: CDR1 SGHKS, CDR2 YYEKEE (reference sequence). CDR3 size: 14 residues. This chain's CDR3 is CASSPGQWTYEQYF. CDR3 nucleotide sequence: TGTGCCAGCAGCCCCGGACAGTGGACATACGAGCAGTACTTC.

J is TRBJ2-7 and V is TRBV29-1; D is possibly TRBD1 (6 bases). This CDR3 comprises 12 residues. Trimming cost V 6 bases and J 7 bases, with 16 bases left between them. Germline CDR1 SQVTM, CDR2 ANQGSEA. The CDR3 spells CSVAAGESEQYF. CDR3 nucleotides: TGCAGCGTCGCTGCAGGGGAATCAGAGCAGTACTTC.

The chain is built from TRBV25-1 and TRBJ1-2, with a possible D match to TRBD1 (5 bases). Trimming shortened V by 8 bases and J by 6 bases, and 16 bases separated the two germline ends. CDR1 and CDR2 from the germline V gene are MGHDK and SYGVNS. The length of the CDR3 is 13 residues. CDR3 region: CASFSGGGDGYTF. The DNA of the CDR3 is TGTGCCAGCTTCAGTGGGGGGGGTGATGGCTACACCTTC.

The genes are TRBV10-1 and TRBJ2-5, with D possibly being TRBD1 (6 bases). Trimming left V 0 bases short and J 4 bases short, with 15 bases between. Germline V gene sequence: CDR1 WNHNN, CDR2 SYGVQD (reference sequence). The CDR3 is made up of 16 amino acids. For the CDR3, the DNA is TGCGCCAGCAGTGAGTCTATTTTACAGGGCCGAGAGACCCAGTACTTC. Translated, it gives CASSESILQGRETQYF.